This T cell receptor beta chain was sequenced during a study of T cells in Graves' hyperthyroidism and ophthalmopathy. General study points: The model forecast ophthalmopathy, anticipating it by a median roughly 6.5 months before onset.

Ten or more counts support this clonotype. What it recognizes is unknown. The CDR3 contains 15 residues. V lost 0 bases to trimming and J lost 0 bases, with 8 bases between them. The germline gives CDR1 SGHTA, CDR2 FQGNSA. Template material for amplifying TCR beta CDR3 regions consisted of RNA transcripts. The HTBI primer set drove a first-round RT-PCR of the TCR CDR3. Each CDR3 protein gets one entry after TCRdb re-called the multiplex PCR reads with MiXCR. Of about 700,000 distinct CDR3 sequences detected, 14% appear once; the ten largest clones hold more than 8.5%. The source is a young woman with Graves' hyperthyroidism. The gene calls are TRBV7-2 and TRBJ1-1; no reliable D call. Source material: blood. CDR3 amino acids: CASSLAGILNTEAFF. Here the CDR3 DNA reads TGTGCCAGCAGCTTAGCGGGGATCCTGAACACTGAAGCTTTCTTT.